These 12 T cell receptor beta chains were sequenced from one sample in a study of T cells in localized non-small cell lung cancer. The table came from immunoSEQ multiplex PCR; TCRdb's copy has only in-frame clones and leaves some out. The table has approximately 31,000 clones, 85% to 95% seen once. Sequencing used peripheral blood, obtained before any cancer treatment. The receptors come from a woman aged 40-69 years with stage I lung adenocarcinoma.

V is TRBV18 and J is TRBJ2-5; tentatively, D is TRBD2 (5 bases). Trimming removed 3 bases at V and 5 bases at J, with 10 bases between. Germline CDR1 and CDR2: KGHSH and LQKENI. The CDR3 contains 13 residues. In nucleotides, the CDR3 is TGTGCCAGCTCACCCCCTAGCTTGGAGACCCAGTACTTC. This gives the protein CASSPPSLETQYF. Combining the CDR3 with reference TRBV18 and TRBJ2-5 gives the whole variable domain NAGVMQNPRHLVRRRGQEARLRCSPMKGHSHVYWYRQLPEEGLKFMVYLQKENIIDESGMPKERFSAEFPKEGPSILRIQQVVRGDSAAYFCASSPPSLETQYFGPGTRLLVL.

V usage is TRBV5-6 and J usage is TRBJ1-1, with no clear D. This CDR3 is built from 15 residues. Trimming took off 1 base at V and 0 bases at J, with 10 bases between the two ends. In germline, CDR1 is SGHDT, CDR2 YYEEEE. In DNA, the CDR3 is TGTGCCAGCAGCTTGTACAACACGATGAACACTGAAGCTTTCTTT. Its translation: CASSLYNTMNTEAFF.

The chain combines TRBV27 with TRBJ1-4, with D uncertain. Per germline, CDR1 MNHEY and CDR2 SMNVEV (reference sequence). Trimming left V 7 bases short and J 8 bases short, with 20 bases between. The CDR3 contains 15 residues. This chain's CDR3 is CASKTISGGGEKLFF. The CDR3 DNA follows: TGTGCCAGCAAAACAATCTCGGGCGGAGGGGAAAAACTGTTTTTT.

The chain couples TRBV10-3 to TRBJ2-1; tentatively, D is TRBD2 (6 bases). Germline V gives CDR1 ENHRY, CDR2 SYGVKD. The CDR3 runs 14 residues. V dropped 1 base and J dropped 4 bases, with 8 bases sitting between them. CDR3 loop: CAISELADYNEQFF. DNA for the CDR3: TGTGCCATCAGTGAGTTAGCGGATTACAATGAGCAGTTCTTC.

V is TRBV5-1 and J is TRBJ2-2; no clear D. Trimming cost V 3 bases and J 1 base, with 7 bases left between them. The CDR3 runs to 14 residues. CDR1 and CDR2 from the germline V gene are SGHRS and YFSETQ. The CDR3 sequence: CASSWPVNTGELFF. CDR3 bases: TGCGCCAGCAGCTGGCCCGTGAACACCGGGGAGCTGTTTTTT.

The chain couples TRBV19 to TRBJ2-1; TRBD2 might be the D (5 bases). This CDR3 is built from 15 residues. Germline loops: CDR1 LNHDA, CDR2 SQIVND (reference sequence). V shed 0 bases and J shed 8 bases, with 14 bases lying between them. The CDR3 protein is CASSIDSTTGDEQFF. The CDR3 bases are TGTGCCAGTAGTATAGACTCCACGACCGGGGATGAGCAGTTCTTC. Based on the CDR3 plus reference TRBV19 and TRBJ2-1, the full variable domain is DGGITQSPKYLFRKEGQNVTLSCEQNLNHDAMYWYRQDPGQGLRLIYYSQIVNDFQKGDIAEGYSVSREKKESFPLTVTSAQKNPTAFYLCASSIDSTTGDEQFFGPGTRLTVL.

The chain joins TRBV19 to TRBJ2-3; TRBD2 might be the D (6 bases). CDR1 is LNHDA, CDR2 SQIVND, per germline (reference sequence). The ends were cut back, 5 bases at V and 2 bases at J, with 11 bases in the middle. CDR3 length: 14 residues. CDR3 loop: CASSGGSHTDTQYF. CDR3 sequence (DNA): TGTGCCAGTAGTGGAGGGAGCCACACAGATACGCAGTATTTT.

V is TRBV28 and J is TRBJ1-3; 9 bases map to TRBD1. CDR1 and CDR2 (germline): MDHEN, SYDVKM. J gave up 7 bases and V 5 bases, and 6 bases lay outside the gene matches. The CDR3 length is 14 residues. The chain's CDR3 is CASSPGDRANTIYF. DNA of the CDR3: TGTGCCAGCAGTCCCGGGGACAGGGCGAACACCATATATTTT.

Worth noting for this clone: Other DNA sequences in this sample translate to the same CDR3. This chain joins TRBV28 and TRBJ1-4; perhaps TRBD1 as D (5 bases). Germline CDR1 and CDR2: MDHEN and SYDVKM. The CDR3 loop spans 14 amino acids. Trimming took 3 bases from V and 2 from J, leaving 7 bases between them. CDR3 nucleotide sequence: TGTGCCAGCAGTTTTGGGGGGACTAATGAAAAACTGTTTTTT. Translated, it gives CASSFGGTNEKLFF. The variable domain in full, completed from reference TRBV28 and TRBJ1-4, reads DVKVTQSSRYLVKRTGEKVFLECVQDMDHENMFWYRQDPGLGLRLIYFSYDVKMKEKGDIPEGYSVSREKKERFSLILESASTNQTSMYLCASSFGGTNEKLFFGSGTQLSVL.

V gene TRBV15 combines with J gene TRBJ1-3; D is perhaps TRBD1 (6 bases). The V gene's germline CDR1 is LNHNV and CDR2 YYDKDF (reference sequence). The V and J ends lost 8 bases and 2 bases respectively, with 16 bases between them. This CDR3 region has 15 residues. The CDR3 region is CATSSTGSPGNTIYF. Here the CDR3 DNA reads TGTGCCACCTCCAGTACAGGGTCTCCTGGAAACACCATATATTTT.

The chain links TRBV7-2 to TRBJ1-2; the D is unclear. V was shortened by 2 bases and J by 3 bases, with 7 bases between the two germline ends. Per the germline V gene, CDR1 is SGHTA and CDR2 is FQGNSA. This CDR3 spans 13 amino acids. The CDR3 bases are TGTGCCAGCAGCTTAATACGGGACTATGGCTACACCTTC. It yields the protein CASSLIRDYGYTF.

The chain joins TRBV5-1 to TRBJ2-2; 8 nucleotides align to TRBD1. After removal of 4 bases from V and 3 bases from J, the junction contained 2 bases not matched to a gene. Per germline, CDR1 SGHRS and CDR2 YFSETQ. This CDR3 contains 14 residues. CDR3 loop: CASSQTGDTGELFF. The CDR3 region has the DNA TGCGCCAGCAGCCAGACAGGGGACACCGGGGAGCTGTTTTTT.